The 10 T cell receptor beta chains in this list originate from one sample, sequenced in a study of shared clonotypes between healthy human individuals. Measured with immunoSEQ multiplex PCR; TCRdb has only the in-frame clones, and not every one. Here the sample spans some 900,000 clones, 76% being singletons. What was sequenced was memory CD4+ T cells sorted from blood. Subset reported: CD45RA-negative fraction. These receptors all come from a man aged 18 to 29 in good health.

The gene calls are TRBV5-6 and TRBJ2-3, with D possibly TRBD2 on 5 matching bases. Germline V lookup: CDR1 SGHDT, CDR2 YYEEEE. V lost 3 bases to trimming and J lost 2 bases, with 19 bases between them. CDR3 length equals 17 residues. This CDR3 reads CASSSLVEGKNTDTQYF. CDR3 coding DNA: TGTGCCAGCAGCTCCCTGGTCGAGGGAAAGAACACAGATACGCAGTATTTT.

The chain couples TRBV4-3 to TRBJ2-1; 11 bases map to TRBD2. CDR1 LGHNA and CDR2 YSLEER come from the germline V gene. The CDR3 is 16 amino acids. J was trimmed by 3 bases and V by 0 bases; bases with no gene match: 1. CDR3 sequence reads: CASSQELAGDYNEQFF. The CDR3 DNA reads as TGCGCCAGCAGCCAAGAACTAGCGGGAGACTACAATGAGCAGTTCTTC.

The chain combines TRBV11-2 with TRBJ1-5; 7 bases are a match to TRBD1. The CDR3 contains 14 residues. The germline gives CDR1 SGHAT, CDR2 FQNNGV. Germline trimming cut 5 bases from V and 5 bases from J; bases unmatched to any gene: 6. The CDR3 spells CASSPDRVDQPQHF. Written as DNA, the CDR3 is TGTGCCAGCAGCCCCGACAGGGTCGATCAGCCCCAGCATTTT.

The CDR3 protein is CASSPSGTGGEKLFF. DNA for the CDR3: TGTGCCAGCAGCCCATCCGGGACAGGGGGAGAAAAACTGTTTTTT. This chain connects TRBV28 to TRBJ1-4; 11 bases map to TRBD1. After removal of 6 bases from V and 8 bases from J, the junction contained 8 bases not matched to a gene. Germline V gene lookup returns CDR1 MDHEN and CDR2 SYDVKM. CDR3 length: 15 amino acids.

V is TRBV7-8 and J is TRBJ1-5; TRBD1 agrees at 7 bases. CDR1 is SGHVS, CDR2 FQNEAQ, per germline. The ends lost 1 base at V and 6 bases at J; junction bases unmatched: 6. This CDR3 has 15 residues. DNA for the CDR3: TGTGCCAGCAGCTTAGAGGGGGCCAGGGCTCAGCCCCAGCATTTT. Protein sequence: CASSLEGARAQPQHF.

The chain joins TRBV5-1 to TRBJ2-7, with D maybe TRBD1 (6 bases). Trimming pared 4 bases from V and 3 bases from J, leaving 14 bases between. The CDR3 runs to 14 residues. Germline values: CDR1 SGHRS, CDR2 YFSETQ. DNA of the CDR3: TGCGCCAGCAGCGGCCGGACAGCCGACTACGAGCAGTACTTC. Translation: CASSGRTADYEQYF.

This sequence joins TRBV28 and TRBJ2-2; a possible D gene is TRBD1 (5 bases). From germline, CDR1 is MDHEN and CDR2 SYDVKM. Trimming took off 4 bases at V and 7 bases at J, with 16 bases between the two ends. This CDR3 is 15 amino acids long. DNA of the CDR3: TGTGCCAGCAGTTCCCGACAGACGGCCGGCGGGGAGCTGTTTTTT. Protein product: CASSSRQTAGGELFF.

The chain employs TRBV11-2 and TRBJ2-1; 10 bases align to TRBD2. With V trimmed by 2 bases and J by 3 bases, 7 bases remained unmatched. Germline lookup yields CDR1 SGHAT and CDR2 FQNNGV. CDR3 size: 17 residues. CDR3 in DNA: TGTGCCAGCAGCTTACGAGCGGGGGGGCCACGCTACAATGAGCAGTTCTTC. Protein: CASSLRAGGPRYNEQFF.

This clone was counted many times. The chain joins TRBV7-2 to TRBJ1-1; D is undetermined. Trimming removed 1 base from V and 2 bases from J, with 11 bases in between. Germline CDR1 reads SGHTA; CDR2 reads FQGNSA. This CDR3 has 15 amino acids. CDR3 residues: CASSLVRQRNTEAFF. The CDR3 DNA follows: TGTGCCAGCAGCTTAGTAAGGCAGAGAAACACTGAAGCTTTCTTT.

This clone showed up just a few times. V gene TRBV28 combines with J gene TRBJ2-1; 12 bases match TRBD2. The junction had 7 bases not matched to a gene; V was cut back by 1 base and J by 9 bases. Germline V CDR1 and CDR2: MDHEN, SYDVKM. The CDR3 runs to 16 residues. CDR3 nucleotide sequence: TGTGCCAGCAGTTTATCCGGCCTAGCGGGGGGGCGTGAGCAGTTCTTC. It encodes CASSLSGLAGGREQFF.